This T cell receptor (beta chain) derives from a study of beta chain features in type 1 diabetes (dated by TCRdb to 2016 to 2018). About the study as a whole: Mean age, gender distribution, total cell number and subset yield were not different between patients and healthy donors. A total of approximately 100,000,000 sorted cells were examined across all samples, and the number of cells per subset was strongly correlated with RNA yield. In the study, TCRB repertoires of sorted circulating CD4+ T cell subsets from recently diagnosed type 1 diabetes patients were compared with those of matched healthy donors. Regulatory and stem cell-like memory subsets were isolated from only 8 patients and about eight healthy donors, whereas naive and central memory subsets came from all 28 donors.

The entire isolated RNA was reverse transcribed using the High Capacity cDNA Reverse Transcription Kit, and thus expressed TCRB transcripts were sequenced. Naive, central memory and regulatory T cell samples underwent deep immunoSEQ sequencing, averaging about 3.5 million total reads per sample. Sorted cells were lysed in RLT buffer and RNA was extracted with DNase-treated RNeasy Micro or Mini kits, depending on cell number. To prevent cross-contamination, every cell subset was processed on its own, while patient and healthy donor samples were processed together. TCRB sequences were amplified from cDNA with the immunoSEQ multiplex PCR, producing 87-bp fragments spanning the CDR3 region. Sequencing of the amplicons was performed on the Illumina HiSeq platform. On the study's bioinformatics: PCR bias was corrected computationally using synthetic template baselines, and reads within Hamming distance 2 were collapsed, with unmergeable singletons discarded. Reads were aligned against IMGT so that V, D and J genes, CDR3 length and insertions or deletions at six rearrangement sites could be assigned. Clonotype counts were normalized to sorted cell number within each subset before computing true diversity and Gini coefficients with the tcR R package. The overlap coefficient, calculated on TCRB nucleotide sequences, was used to measure repertoire sharing. The table was pulled from immuneACCESS by TCRdb, which kept in-frame rearrangements only. Such tables lose some clones; where checked, under half of the loss comes from unresolved V genes, and the rest has no known cause. The DNA gave D and trimming, while V, J and clone size come from that table. The sample table shows about 160,000 clones, and 6.5% to 9.5% are seen once. The top ten hold more than 0.75% of the sample.

From each donor, a single peripheral blood sample of 100 to 150 mL on average was drawn into heparinised tubes. A BD FACSAria II and a panel including CD45RO, CCR7, CD25, CD127, CD95 and CD27 were used to sort naive, central memory, regulatory and stem cell-like memory CD4+ T cells. All sorted populations exceeded 98% purity. PBMCs were isolated immediately by Lymphoprep density gradient centrifugation and stained directly without culture. Samples were stained and sorted in pairs, with one healthy donor and one patient per experiment, so that batch effects were minimized. In regard to this clone: It has no known antigen specificity. Per-nucleotide qualities are absent, and no much larger clonotype sits a single base away.

What the work shows at the level of the full study, not this receptor alone: Because cDNA was sequenced instead of genomic DNA, highly expressing activated cells could be over-represented, though the groups showed no difference in activation or CD3 levels. A moderate but significant shortening of TCRB CDR3 length was observed in type 1 diabetes patients in all four CD4+ subsets. PCR might favor shorter templates, but patient and control samples were amplified and corrected together, so any skew would affect both groups equally. Because small numbers of individuals were included in the HLA sub-analyses, any influence of HLA type on TCRB rearrangement was left unresolved. Naive, central memory and regulatory TCRB repertoires appeared to be more alike among patients than among healthy donors. At VDJ recombination sites, patients with type 1 diabetes made fewer insertions and deleted more nucleotides, a pattern implying thymic rearrangement abnormalities.

V is cut back by 7 bases and J by 2 bases, with 4 bases in the junction unmatched. From a lookup of the germline V gene, CDR1 and CDR2 are SGHRS and YFSETQ. CDR3 length: 17 amino acids, cysteine to phenylalanine. Just the 51-base CDR3 DNA is kept, in frame starting at base 1. The receptor's source is a woman between 40 and 50 years old with type 1 diabetes. The sequenced sample consisted of central memory CD4+ T cells from blood. This sequence uses TRBV5-1 and TRBJ2-6; 15 central nucleotides agree with TRBD2. This receptor carries the CDR3 CASRGLAGGPGANVLTF. The nucleotide sequence is given as TGCGCCAGCCGTGGACTAGCGGGAGGGCCTGGGGCCAACGTCCTGACTTTC. This CDR3, with the reference TRBV5-1 and TRBJ2-6 proteins standing in past its ends, gives the full variable domain KAGVTQTPRYLIKTRGQQVTLSCSPISGHRSVSWYQQTPGQGLQFLFEYFSETQRNKGNFPGRFSGRQFSNSRSEMNVSTLELGDSALYLCASRGLAGGPGANVLTFGAGSRLTVL.